This is a list of T cell receptor beta chains from one sample in a study of blood T cell repertoires in COVID-19. The data were produced by immunoSEQ multiplex PCR, yet TCRdb's version contains in-frame clones alone and is incomplete. Of approximately 130,000 clones in the sample, around four fifths were seen once. Sequencing input: PBMCs or T cells enriched from blood (not recorded which). These receptors all stem from a man aged 25 to 45 who had recovered from COVID-19. Each CDR3 is given with its conserved first and last residue. The D gene is left open where the match is weak. For some rows the clone size is stated as once, few or many, or as a class when expanded; others skip it.

len | j_gene | v_gene | abundance | d_gene | CDR3aa | CDR3nt
19 | TRBJ2-2 | TRBV5-1 | . | . | CASSSVPTGRRTNTGELFF | TGCGCCAGCAGCTCGGTACCAACAGGGCGTCGGACGAACACCGGGGAGCTGTTTTTT
14 | TRBJ1-1 | TRBV18 | . | TRBD1 | CASSLGQGGSEAFF | TGTGCCAGCTCACTCGGACAGGGCGGCTCTGAAGCTTTCTTT
13 | TRBJ1-2 | TRBV12-3/TRBV12-4 | . | . | CASSSGGPYGYTF | TGTGCCAGCAGTTCGGGGGGGCCCTATGGCTACACCTTC
18 | TRBJ1-1 | TRBV14 | . | TRBD1 | CASSQVRVVGQGVTEAFF | TGTGCCAGCAGCCAAGTTCGGGTCGTTGGACAGGGAGTAACTGAAGCTTTCTTT
13 | TRBJ1-2 | TRBV2 | . | . | CASTGGRGNGYTF | TGTGCCAGCACCGGGGGGCGCGGTAATGGCTACACCTTC
19 | TRBJ1-5 | TRBV12-2 | . | . | CASRLPSAPGGNSNQPQHF | TGTGCAAGTCGCTTACCCTCCGCCCCGGGGGGAAATAGCAATCAGCCCCAGCATTTT
14 | TRBJ1-6 | TRBV4-2 | few | . | CASSQESVAGPLHF | TGTGCCAGCAGCCAAGAAAGTGTCGCGGGGCCCCTCCACTTT
16 | TRBJ1-2 | TRBV7-9 | . | TRBD1 | CASSPPGQWFNYGYTF | TGTGCCAGCAGCCCACCGGGACAGTGGTTTAACTATGGCTACACCTTC
15 | TRBJ2-2 | TRBV5-4 | . | . | CASSRDIFGTGELFF | TGTGCCAGCAGCCGGGACATCTTTGGCACCGGGGAGCTGTTTTTT
13 | TRBJ1-6 | TRBV30 | . | . | CAWSVTYNSPLHF | TGTGCCTGGAGTGTTACCTATAATTCACCCCTCCACTTT
11 | TRBJ2-1 | TRBV3-1/TRBV3-2 | many | . | CASSQQGEQFF | TGTGCCAGCAGCCAACAGGGTGAGCAGTTCTTC
16 | TRBJ1-5 | TRBV18 | . | . | CASSPGEGALRQPQHF | TGTGCCAGCTCACCTGGAGAAGGGGCATTACGGCAGCCCCAGCATTTT
14 | TRBJ1-2 | TRBV27 | . | . | CASSDSRSRSPYTF | TGTGCCAGCAGTGATAGTCGGAGTCGAAGTCCCTACACCTTC
15 | TRBJ2-5 | TRBV7-9 | . | TRBD2 | CASSHLASGDQTQYF | TGTGCCAGCAGCCACCTTGCAAGCGGGGATCAGACCCAGTACTTC
15 | TRBJ2-7 | TRBV6-4 | . | TRBD2 | CASSVAAGGLYEQYF | TGTGCCAGCAGTGTGGCGGCGGGAGGGCTGTACGAGCAGTACTTC
19 | TRBJ1-2 | TRBV21-1 | once | . | CASSVRQGAAQPRIYGYTF | TGTGCCAGCAGCGTTCGACAGGGGGCGGCTCAGCCTCGTATCTATGGCTACACCTTC
13 | TRBJ2-1 | TRBV20-1 | . | . | CSASGLAYNEQFF | TGCAGTGCTAGTGGGCTAGCCTACAATGAGCAGTTCTTC
17 | TRBJ2-4 | TRBV4-1 | . | TRBD1 | CASSQDTGGLTKNIQYF | TGCGCCAGCAGCCAAGATACAGGGGGCTTGACCAAAAACATTCAGTACTTC
14 | TRBJ2-3 | TRBV7-9 | . | . | CASSPGVSTDTQYF | TGTGCCAGCAGCCCAGGCGTTAGCACAGATACGCAGTATTTT
15 | TRBJ2-2 | TRBV7-3 | . | . | CASSLNSQNTGELFF | TGTGCCAGCAGCTTAAACAGCCAGAACACCGGGGAGCTGTTTTTT
13 | TRBJ2-5 | TRBV5-4 | few | TRBD1 | CASSRDSQETQYF | TGTGCCAGCAGTCGGGACAGCCAAGAGACCCAGTACTTC
13 | TRBJ1-1 | TRBV7-3 | . | . | CASSPTIPGEAFF | TGTGCCAGCAGCCCGACAATCCCCGGTGAAGCTTTCTTT
14 | TRBJ2-7 | TRBV10-1 | . | TRBD2 | CASSDGLAGYEQYF | TGCGCCAGCAGTGATGGACTAGCGGGTTACGAGCAGTACTTC
14 | TRBJ1-5 | TRBV28 | . | . | CASRGARGNQPQHF | TGTGCCAGCAGGGGGGCCAGGGGCAATCAGCCCCAGCATTTT
13 | TRBJ1-1 | TRBV5-1 | . | . | CASSWTENTEAFF | TGCGCCAGCAGCTGGACAGAGAACACTGAAGCTTTCTTT
15 | TRBJ1-5 | TRBV4-1 | . | . | CASSQQTTSNQPQHF | TGCGCCAGCAGCCAACAGACAACCAGCAATCAGCCCCAGCATTTT
11 | TRBJ2-4 | TRBV20-1 | . | . | CSVRSGNIQYF | TGCAGTGTGAGATCAGGGAACATTCAGTACTTC
14 | TRBJ2-5 | TRBV3-1/TRBV3-2 | . | . | CASTLSYPQETQYF | TGTGCCAGCACCCTAAGTTATCCCCAAGAGACCCAGTACTTC
17 | TRBJ2-1 | TRBV10-3 | . | TRBD2 | CAISERVAGGPGNEQFF | TGTGCCATCAGTGAACGAGTAGCGGGAGGGCCGGGGAATGAGCAGTTCTTC
16 | TRBJ2-1 | TRBV18 | . | . | CASSPDRSPLDNEQFF | TGTGCCAGCTCACCCGACAGGTCACCCTTGGACAATGAGCAGTTCTTC
15 | TRBJ2-3 | TRBV19 | . | TRBD1 | CASTPGQGGADTQYF | TGTGCCAGTACCCCCGGGCAAGGGGGCGCAGATACGCAGTATTTT
13 | TRBJ2-7 | TRBV5-1 | . | TRBD1 | CASRPGQGYEQYF | TGCGCCAGCAGGCCGGGACAGGGGTACGAGCAGTACTTC
15 | TRBJ2-7 | TRBV11-2 | once | . | CASSLGGDSSYEQYF | TGTGCCAGCAGCTTAGGGGGGGACAGCTCCTACGAGCAGTACTTC
18 | TRBJ2-3 | TRBV7-9 | . | TRBD2 | CASSLGNSGTTRTDTQYF | TGTGCCAGCAGCTTGGGCAACTCCGGGACTACACGCACAGATACGCAGTATTTT
14 | TRBJ1-1 | TRBV6-5 | . | TRBD1 | CASSHRGMNTEAFF | TGTGCCAGCAGCCACAGGGGAATGAACACTGAAGCTTTCTTT
17 | TRBJ2-5 | TRBV7-9 | . | TRBD2 | CASSPLGTSGGQETQYF | TGTGCCAGCAGCCCACTCGGGACTAGCGGGGGGCAAGAGACCCAGTACTTC
13 | TRBJ1-1 | TRBV19 | . | . | CASSIYRATEAFF | TGTGCCAGTTCGATTTACAGGGCCACTGAAGCTTTCTTT
17 | TRBJ1-5 | TRBV19 | . | TRBD1 | CASHIGMNRGRGQPQHF | TGTGCCAGTCATATCGGGATGAACAGGGGGCGCGGACAGCCCCAGCATTTT
15 | TRBJ2-1 | TRBV2 | . | TRBD2 | CASSDRTSVYNEQFF | TGTGCCAGCAGTGACAGGACTAGCGTCTACAATGAGCAGTTCTTC
18 | TRBJ2-2 | TRBV7-2 | . | TRBD2 | CASSTLPGLAVLTGELFF | TGTGCCAGCTCGACCCTTCCGGGACTAGCGGTTCTCACCGGGGAGCTGTTTTTT
14 | TRBJ2-1 | TRBV19 | . | TRBD2 | CASSYREGRNEQFF | TGTGCCAGTAGTTACCGGGAGGGCCGGAATGAGCAGTTCTTC
19 | TRBJ2-1 | TRBV4-1 | . | TRBD2 | CASSQDPQARAGGYNEQFF | TGCGCCAGCAGCCAAGATCCGCAGGCGCGAGCGGGAGGGTACAATGAGCAGTTCTTC
13 | TRBJ1-5 | TRBV6-5 | . | . | CASRGGLNQPQHF | TGTGCCAGCAGAGGTGGGCTGAATCAGCCCCAGCATTTT
13 | TRBJ2-7 | TRBV5-6 | once | . | CASSLRESYEQYF | TGTGCCAGCAGCTTGAGAGAATCCTACGAGCAGTACTTC
16 | TRBJ1-3 | TRBV6-1 | once | TRBD1 | CASSDGTGGYGNTIYF | TGTGCCAGCAGTGATGGGACAGGGGGCTATGGAAACACCATATATTTT
19 | TRBJ2-1 | TRBV5-1 | . | TRBD2 | CASSLAGVLAGVSYNEQFF | TGCGCCAGCAGCTTGGCCGGTGTATTAGCGGGAGTTTCCTACAATGAGCAGTTCTTC
13 | TRBJ2-4 | TRBV19 | . | . | CASSMGGVDIQYF | TGTGCCAGTAGTATGGGCGGGGTGGACATTCAGTACTTC
16 | TRBJ1-1 | TRBV6-5 | . | TRBD1 | CASSSSGTDYYTEAFF | TGTGCCAGCAGTTCCTCCGGGACAGATTACTACACTGAAGCTTTCTTT
12 | TRBJ2-7 | TRBV5-1 | . | TRBD1 | CASRDRGYEQYF | TGCGCCAGCCGGGACAGGGGCTACGAGCAGTACTTC
13 | TRBJ2-5 | TRBV30 | . | . | CAWSLLPRETQYF | TGTGCCTGGAGTCTACTACCTAGAGAGACCCAGTACTTC
15 | TRBJ2-7 | TRBV5-1 | few | TRBD2 | CASSSLSGIGYEQYF | TGCGCCAGCAGCTCCCTTAGCGGGATAGGATACGAGCAGTACTTC
15 | TRBJ2-1 | TRBV9 | . | . | CASSVAVAGGNEQFF | TGTGCCAGCAGCGTAGCTGTGGCCGGCGGTAATGAGCAGTTCTTC
14 | TRBJ2-1 | TRBV5-1 | few | . | CASSFSQTYNEQFF | TGCGCCAGCAGCTTTTCACAGACCTACAATGAGCAGTTCTTC
16 | TRBJ1-2 | TRBV7-9 | . | . | CASSLGRSGGNYGYTF | TGTGCCAGCAGCTTGGGCCGATCCGGGGGAAACTATGGCTACACCTTC
15 | TRBJ2-3 | TRBV10-1 | . | . | CASSEAEGFADTQYF | TGCGCCAGCAGTGAGGCGGAGGGGTTCGCAGATACGCAGTATTTT